Included here is one T cell receptor (beta chain) sequence, with context. Its specificity is not known. The data stem from a study of OX40 agonist ivuxolimab in advanced cancers. Background on the study: Having had anti-PD-1, anti-PD-L1 or anti-CTLA-4 therapy before was allowed, and about 42% had some.

Study conclusions and caveats: The antigens recognized by the expanded peripheral T cells, that is their antigen specificity, were not determined.

V was pared by 4 bases and J by 0 bases, with 2 bases of the junction left unmatched. The germline gives CDR1 MNHNS, CDR2 SASEGT. The CDR3 has 14 amino acids. Clones were sequenced by immunoSEQ multiplex PCR, and TCRdb holds only the in-frame ones, with some missing. The sample includes 70,000 or so clones, 65% to 90% of them seen just once. The chain joins TRBV6-1 to TRBJ2-7; TRBD1 matches at 8 bases. Sample: CD4+ or CD8+ T cells sorted from blood, taken in a trial of the OX40 agonist ivuxolimab. The sequence was collected from an adult with an advanced solid tumor such as melanoma, head and neck, liver or kidney cancer. The CDR3 nucleotides read TGTGCCAGCAGTGGGGACAGGAGCTCCTACGAGCAGTACTTC. Its translation is CASSGDRSSYEQYF.